One sample yielded the 21 T cell receptor beta chains listed below, sequenced in a study of T cells in Graves' hyperthyroidism and ophthalmopathy. The investigators amplified TCR beta CDR3 regions from RNA transcripts. The HTBI primer set was used in a first-round RT-PCR of the TCR CDR3. MiXCR, applied by TCRdb to the multiplex PCR reads, yields one record per CDR3 protein. The repertoire includes 300,000 to 450,000 distinct CDR3 sequences, 15% to 20% of them detected once, and around 15% sits in the top ten. The sample consisted of blood. The receptors originated from a woman aged 40 to 49 with Graves' ophthalmopathy.

This clonotype was counted at least ten times. The chain has TRBV9 and TRBJ1-3; 7 nucleotides match TRBD1. From germline, CDR1 is SGDLS and CDR2 YYNGEE. Trimming removed 4 bases from V and 2 bases from J; junction bases left unmatched: 3. CDR3 length equals 14 residues. The CDR3 sequence is CASSRQGPGNTIYF. The DNA of the CDR3 is TGTGCCAGCAGCCGACAGGGACCTGGAAACACCATATATTTT. Filled out from reference TRBV9 and TRBJ1-3, the complete variable domain reads DSGVTQTPKHLITATGQRVTLRCSPRSGDLSVYWYQQSLDQGLQFLIQYYNGEERAKGNILERFSAQQFPDLHSELNLSSLELGDSALYFCASSRQGPGNTIYFGEGSWLTVV.

This clonotype was detected many times. The chain recombines TRBV28 with TRBJ2-5; TRBD2 is a possible D gene (5 bases). The CDR3 has 13 residues. CDR1 and CDR2 (germline): MDHEN, SYDVKM. V was trimmed by 2 bases and J by 5 bases, leaving 9 bases between them. As DNA, the CDR3 is TGTGCCAGCAGTTTACCCGGGATTGAGACCCAGTACTTC. This codes for CASSLPGIETQYF.

This clonotype was seen at least ten times. The chain has TRBV11-2 and TRBJ2-2; 10 nucleotides line up with TRBD2. Trimming removed 1 base from V and 5 bases from J; junction bases left unmatched: 10. The CDR3 consists of 18 residues. Per the germline V gene, CDR1 is SGHAT and CDR2 is FQNNGV. The CDR3 here is CASSLGRGTAGGTGELFF. For the CDR3, the DNA is TGTGCCAGCAGCTTAGGCCGCGGAACAGCGGGAGGGACCGGGGAGCTGTTTTTT.

This clonotype was picked up many times. CDR3 nucleotides: TGTGCCAGTATATCCGGGACAGTTGGCTACACCTTC. This codes for CASISGTVGYTF. The chain links TRBV19 to TRBJ1-2, with TRBD1 identical over 7 bases. The V segment lost 7 bases and the J segment 7 bases; nucleotides outside the gene matches: 6. Germline V CDR1 and CDR2: LNHDA, SQIVND (reference sequence). There are 12 residues in the CDR3.

As to this clonotype: One base away lies a much larger clone, so this may be a sequencing read error. The V call is TRBV27, the J call TRBJ2-6; D is possibly TRBD1 (5 bases). This CDR3 comprises 17 residues. CDR1 is MNHEY and CDR2 is SMNVEV in the germline V gene (reference sequence). The CDR3 loop reads CASSSQLQSSGANVLNF. In nucleotides, the CDR3 is TGTGCCAGCAGTTCCCAACTCCAGAGCTCTGGGGCCAACGTCCTGAATTTC.

This clonotype showed up many times. This rearrangement joins TRBV11-3 to TRBJ1-2; D uncertain. Germline V lookup: CDR1 SGHNT, CDR2 YENEEA. The CDR3 is 16 residues long. Trimming pared 1 base from V and 2 bases from J, leaving 14 bases between. CDR3 coding DNA: TGTGCCAGCAGCTTAGGCCGATGGGAAATCAACTATGGCTACACCTTC. As protein: CASSLGRWEINYGYTF.

Concerning this clonotype: This may be a read error, as it is one base from a much larger clone. The chain uses TRBV11-2 and TRBJ2-7; the D call may be TRBD1 or TRBD2 (5 bases each). Germline CDR1 and CDR2: SGHAT and FQNNGV. V was shortened by 5 bases and J by 5 bases, with 19 bases between the two germline ends. CDR3 size: 15 residues. Here the CDR3 reads CASSVGDRGANEQYF. The CDR3 bases are TGTGCCAGCAGCGTGGGGGATAGAGGGGCGAACGAGCAGTACTTC. Drawing the rest from reference TRBV11-2 and TRBJ2-7, the complete variable domain is EAGVAQSPRYKIIEKRQSVAFWCNPISGHATLYWYQQILGQGPKLLIQFQNNGVVDDSQLPKDRFSAERLKGVDSTLKIQPAKLEDSAVYLCASSVGDRGANEQYFGPGTRLTVT.

This rearrangement joins TRBV7-7 to TRBJ2-5; D is possibly TRBD2 (5 bases). The CDR3 has 10 amino acids. From germline, CDR1 is SSHAT and CDR2 FNYEAQ (reference sequence). CDR3 nucleotides: TGTGCTATCGGGATGGAGACCCAGTACTTC. It is translated as CAIGMETQYF.

This clonotype was counted ten times or more. The chain recombines TRBV6-1 with TRBJ2-7; 8 bases line up with TRBD2. The CDR3 covers 14 residues. Germline assignment: CDR1 MNHNS and CDR2 SASEGT. V lost 6 bases to trimming and J lost 5 bases; unmatched junction nucleotides: 9. The CDR3 loop reads CASRAPGLGHEQYF. The CDR3, as DNA: TGTGCCAGCAGGGCTCCGGGACTAGGCCACGAGCAGTACTTC.

This clonotype was seen ten or more times. The chain's CDR3 is CSPIAGGVYEQYF. The CDR3 bases are TGCAGTCCAATAGCGGGAGGTGTCTACGAGCAGTACTTC. The chain combines TRBV20-1 with TRBJ2-7; TRBD2 matches 10 bases. Germline CDR1 reads DFQATT; CDR2 reads SNEGSKA (reference sequence). V shed 8 bases and J 3 bases; nucleotides not matched to a gene: 7. The CDR3 runs 13 residues.

This clonotype was seen more than once but under ten times. The chain is built from TRBV11-1 and TRBJ1-3; a possible D gene is TRBD1 (5 bases). Trimming left V 3 bases short and J 0 bases short, with 12 bases between. The CDR3 sequence is 16 residues long. Germline V gene lookup returns CDR1 SGHAT and CDR2 FQDESV (reference sequence). CDR3 in amino acids: CASSFPRGDSGNTIYF. As DNA, the CDR3 is TGTGCCAGCAGCTTCCCGCGGGGCGACTCTGGAAACACCATATATTTT.

The table lists this clonotype with many counts. This chain joins TRBV3-1 and TRBJ2-7, with TRBD2 as a possible D gene (5 bases). The CDR3 runs 14 residues. Trimming pared 5 bases from V and 0 bases from J, leaving 11 bases between. CDR1 and CDR2 from the germline V gene are LGHDT and YNNKEL (reference sequence). CDR3 nucleotide sequence: TGTGCCAGCAGCGCAGGACTTTACTCCTACGAGCAGTACTTC. This gives the protein CASSAGLYSYEQYF.

Many counts were recorded for this clonotype. The gene calls are TRBV5-1 and TRBJ2-7; TRBD2 agrees at 7 bases. V shed 0 bases and J 0 bases; nucleotides not matched to a gene: 6. Germline values: CDR1 SGHRS, CDR2 YFSETQ. The CDR3 has 16 amino acids. CDR3 sequence (DNA): TGCGCCAGCAGCTTGGGTTGGGGGACTAACTCCTACGAGCAGTACTTC. It encodes CASSLGWGTNSYEQYF.

Ten or more counts support this clonotype. V and J are TRBV30 and TRBJ2-5; 8 bases are shared with TRBD1. The CDR3 is 13 amino acids. V dropped 5 bases and J dropped 2; count of bases not matched to a gene: 4. Germline V gene data show CDR1 as GTSNPN and CDR2 as SVGIG (reference sequence). The CDR3: CAWGTGGQETQYF. CDR3 coding DNA: TGTGCCTGGGGGACAGGAGGTCAAGAGACCCAGTACTTC.

This clonotype was detected ten times or more. The chain uses TRBV4-1 and TRBJ2-7; no reliable D call. The CDR3 runs to 15 residues. Trimming cost V 0 bases and J 2 bases, with 11 bases left between them. The V gene's germline CDR1 is MGHRA and CDR2 YSYEKL. The CDR3 nucleotides read TGCGCCAGCAGCCAAGATCGCGAGGAGCCCTACGAGCAGTACTTC. This gives the protein CASSQDREEPYEQYF.

This clonotype was observed at least ten times. The chain joins TRBV7-2 to TRBJ2-5; D is perhaps TRBD2 (6 bases). V was pared by 8 bases and J by 5 bases, with 18 bases between. This CDR3 spans 14 amino acids. CDR1 is SGHTA and CDR2 is FQGNSA in the germline V gene. CDR3 loop: CASGSQTRVETQYF. The DNA of the CDR3 is TGTGCCAGCGGCTCACAGACTAGGGTGGAGACCCAGTACTTC.

The table lists this clonotype with a few counts. This sequence joins TRBV6-2 or TRBV6-3 and TRBJ2-5, with D tentatively TRBD2 (6 bases). V was clipped by 10 bases and J by 5 bases, with 23 bases between them. Germline CDR1 is MNHEY and CDR2 is SVGEGT. The CDR3 extends over 15 amino acids. Here the CDR3 DNA reads TGTGCCATCGGGGGTAGCGGTTGGACGGGGGAGACCCAGTACTTC. Translation: CAIGGSGWTGETQYF.

Many counts were recorded for this clonotype. The chain employs TRBV6-5 and TRBJ1-6, with D unresolved. The germline CDR1 and CDR2 sequences are MNHEY and SVGAGI. This CDR3 contains 18 residues. Deletions cut 0 bases from V and 0 bases from J, with 12 bases between. CDR3 sequence: CASSYSIVGSSYNSPLHF. In nucleotides, the CDR3 is TGTGCCAGCAGTTACTCGATTGTAGGAAGCTCCTATAATTCACCCCTCCACTTT.

This clonotype was detected ten times or more. The chain joins TRBV6-2 or TRBV6-3 to TRBJ1-2; D unresolved. V was shortened by 0 bases and J by 6 bases, with 8 bases between the two germline ends. CDR1 is MNHEY, CDR2 SVGEGT, per germline. The CDR3 consists of 13 residues. CDR3 nucleotide sequence: TGTGCCAGCAGTTACTCGACCAGTAATGGCTACACCTTC. Protein sequence: CASSYSTSNGYTF.

The gene calls are TRBV27 and TRBJ1-2, with D tentatively TRBD1 (6 bases). Germline V gene lookup returns CDR1 MNHEY and CDR2 SMNVEV (reference sequence). Trimming pared 3 bases from V and 3 bases from J, leaving 11 bases between. The CDR3 has 14 residues. In DNA, the CDR3 is TGTGCCAGCAGTTTCCTGGGGGGCGACTATGGCTACACCTTC. Its translation: CASSFLGGDYGYTF.

This clonotype was detected many times. A junction boundary mismatches the germline segment, possibly from a read error. The chain combines TRBV20-1 with TRBJ1-5; tentative D call: TRBD1 (5 bases). Germline V gene data show CDR1 as DFQATT and CDR2 as SNEGSKA (reference sequence). The CDR3 sequence is 17 residues long. In DNA, the CDR3 is TGCAGTGCCAGAGATTCAGTACGGCAGGGTGTGAATCAGCCCCAGCATTTT. It yields the protein CSARDSVRQGVNQPQHF.